This T cell receptor beta chain derives from a study of shared clonotypes between healthy human individuals. A remark on this clone: The target antigen is unknown. Other DNA sequences in this sample translate to the same CDR3.

TCRdb's table, derived via immunoSEQ multiplex PCR, lists solely in-frame clones and lacks some. Of under 2.5 million clones in the sample, about 90% are singletons; the top ten hold 0.37%. Donors were Caucasian adults residing in Nashville, Tennessee, USA. V was clipped by 3 bases and J by 1 base, with 6 bases between them. Germline CDR1 reads MNHNY; CDR2 reads SVGAGI (reference sequence). CDR3 length: 14 residues. Study observations and caveats: The study generally estimated greater richness for naive than memory subsets. It was the non-shared clonotypes that had lower generation probabilities than clonotypes shared by all four donors. Sampling used blood alone; tissue repertoires probably differ.

This sequence originates from a man between 18 and 35 years old in good health. Some clones in this sample may be carry-over from other donors' samples. Sequenced material: naive CD4+ T cells from PBMCs. Noted subset: CD45RA+ positively selected. The V gene is TRBV6-6, the J gene TRBJ2-2, with D perhaps given as TRBD1 or TRBD2 (5 bases each). The DNA for the CDR3 is TGTGCCAGCAGTTATGGGGGGAACACCGGGGAGCTGTTTTTT. Translation: CASSYGGNTGELFF.